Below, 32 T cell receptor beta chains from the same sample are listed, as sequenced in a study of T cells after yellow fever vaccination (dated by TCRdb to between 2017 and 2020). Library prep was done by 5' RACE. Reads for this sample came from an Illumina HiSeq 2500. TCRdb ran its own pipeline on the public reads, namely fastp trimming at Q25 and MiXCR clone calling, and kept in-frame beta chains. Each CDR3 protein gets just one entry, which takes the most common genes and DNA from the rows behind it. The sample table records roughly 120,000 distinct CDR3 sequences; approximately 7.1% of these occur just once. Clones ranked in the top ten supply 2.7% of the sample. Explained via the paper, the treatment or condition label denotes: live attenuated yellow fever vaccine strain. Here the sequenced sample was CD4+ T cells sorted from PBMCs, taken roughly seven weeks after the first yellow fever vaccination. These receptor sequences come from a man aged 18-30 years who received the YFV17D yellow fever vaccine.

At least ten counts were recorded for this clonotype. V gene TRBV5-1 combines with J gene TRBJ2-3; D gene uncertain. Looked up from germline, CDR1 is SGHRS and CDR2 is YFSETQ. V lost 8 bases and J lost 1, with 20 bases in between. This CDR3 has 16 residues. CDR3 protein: CASSRPAQSGTDTQYF. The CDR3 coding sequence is TGCGCCAGTAGCCGACCGGCCCAAAGCGGCACAGATACGCAGTATTTT.

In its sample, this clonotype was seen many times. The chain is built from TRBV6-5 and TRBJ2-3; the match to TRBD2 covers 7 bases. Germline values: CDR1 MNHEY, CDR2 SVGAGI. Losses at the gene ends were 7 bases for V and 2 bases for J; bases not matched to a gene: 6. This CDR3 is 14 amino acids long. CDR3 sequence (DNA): TGTGCCAGCACTCAGCGGGGCTCCACAGATACGCAGTATTTT. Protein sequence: CASTQRGSTDTQYF.

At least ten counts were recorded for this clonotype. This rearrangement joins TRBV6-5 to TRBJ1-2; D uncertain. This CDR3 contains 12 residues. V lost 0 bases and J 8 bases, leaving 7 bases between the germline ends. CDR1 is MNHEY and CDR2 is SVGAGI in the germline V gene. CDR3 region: CASSYSGRGYTF. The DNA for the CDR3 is TGTGCCAGCAGTTACTCGGGGAGGGGCTACACCTTC.

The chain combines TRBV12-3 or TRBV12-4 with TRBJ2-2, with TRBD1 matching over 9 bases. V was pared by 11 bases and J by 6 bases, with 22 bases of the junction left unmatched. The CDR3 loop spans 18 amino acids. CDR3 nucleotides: TGTGCCTTCAGCGATCACAGGGGGCGCGCCCTTGGCGCCGGGGAGCTGTTTTTT. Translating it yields CAFSDHRGRALGAGELFF.

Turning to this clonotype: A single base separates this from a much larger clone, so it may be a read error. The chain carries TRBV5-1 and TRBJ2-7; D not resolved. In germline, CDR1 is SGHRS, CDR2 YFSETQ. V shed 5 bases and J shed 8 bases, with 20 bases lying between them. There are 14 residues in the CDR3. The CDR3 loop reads CASRGIGRGDKQYF. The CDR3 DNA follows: TGCGCCAGCAGAGGCATCGGTCGTGGAGACAAGCAGTACTTC.

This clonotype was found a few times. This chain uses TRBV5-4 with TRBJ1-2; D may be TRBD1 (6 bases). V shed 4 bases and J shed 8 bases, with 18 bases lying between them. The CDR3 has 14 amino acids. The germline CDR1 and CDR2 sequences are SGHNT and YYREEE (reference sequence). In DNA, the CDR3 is TGTGCCAGCAGCCCAGGGGCCGCGGCTCGGGGCTACACCTTC. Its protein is CASSPGAAARGYTF.

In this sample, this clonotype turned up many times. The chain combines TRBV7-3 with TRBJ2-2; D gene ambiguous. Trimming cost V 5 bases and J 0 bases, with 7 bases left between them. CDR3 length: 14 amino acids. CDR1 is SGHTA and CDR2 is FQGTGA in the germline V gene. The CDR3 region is CASSTNANTGELFF. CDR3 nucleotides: TGTGCCAGCAGCACAAATGCGAACACCGGGGAGCTGTTTTTT. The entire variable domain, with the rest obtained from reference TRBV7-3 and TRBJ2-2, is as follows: GAGVSQTPSNKVTEKGKYVELRCDPISGHTALYWYRQSLGQGPEFLIYFQGTGAADDSGLPNDRFFAVRPEGSVSTLKIQRTERGDSAVYLCASSTNANTGELFFGEGSRLTVL.

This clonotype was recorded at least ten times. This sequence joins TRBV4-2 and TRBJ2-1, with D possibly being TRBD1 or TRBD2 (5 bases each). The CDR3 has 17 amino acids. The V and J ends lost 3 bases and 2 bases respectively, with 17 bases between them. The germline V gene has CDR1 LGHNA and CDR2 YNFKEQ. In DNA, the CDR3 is TGTGCCAGCAGCCAGACATCGAGCGTGGGGGCCTACAATGAGCAGTTCTTC. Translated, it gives CASSQTSSVGAYNEQFF.

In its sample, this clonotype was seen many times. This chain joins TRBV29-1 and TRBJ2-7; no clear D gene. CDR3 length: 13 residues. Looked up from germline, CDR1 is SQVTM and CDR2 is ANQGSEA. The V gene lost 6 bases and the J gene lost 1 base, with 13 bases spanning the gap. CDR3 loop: CSVSGPLSYEQYV. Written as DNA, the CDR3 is TGCAGCGTGTCCGGGCCCCTTTCCTACGAGCAGTACGTC.

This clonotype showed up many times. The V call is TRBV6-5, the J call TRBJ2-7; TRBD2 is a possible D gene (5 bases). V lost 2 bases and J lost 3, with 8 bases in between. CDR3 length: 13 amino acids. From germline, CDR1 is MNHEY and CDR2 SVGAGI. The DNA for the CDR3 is TGTGCCAGCAGTTACCATGAGGGCTACGAGCAGTACGTC. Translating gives CASSYHEGYEQYV.

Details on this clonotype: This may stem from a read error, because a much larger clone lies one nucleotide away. The CDR3 loop reads CNVAPLLGDRVETQYF. CDR3 sequence (DNA): TGCAACGTTGCCCCCCTGCTCGGGGACAGGGTGGAGACCCAGTACTTC. The chain carries TRBV29-1 and TRBJ2-5; 9 positions match TRBD1. There are 16 residues in the CDR3. Germline-derived CDR1 and CDR2 are SQVTM and ANQGSEA.

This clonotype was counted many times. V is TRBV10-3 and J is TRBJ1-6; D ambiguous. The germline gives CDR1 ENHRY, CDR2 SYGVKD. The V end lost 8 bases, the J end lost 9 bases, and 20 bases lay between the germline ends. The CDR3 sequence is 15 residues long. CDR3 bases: TGTGCCATCTCCAAGGGCCCGGCCATCGGTTCACCCCTCCACTTT. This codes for CAISKGPAIGSPLHF.

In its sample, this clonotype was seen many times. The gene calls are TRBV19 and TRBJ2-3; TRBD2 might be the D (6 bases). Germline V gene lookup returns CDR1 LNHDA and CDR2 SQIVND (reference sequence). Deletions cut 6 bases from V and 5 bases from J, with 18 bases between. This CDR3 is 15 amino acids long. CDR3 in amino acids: CASRRTRGSGDTQYF. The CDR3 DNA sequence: TGTGCCAGTAGGAGAACTCGGGGGTCCGGAGATACGCAGTATTTT.

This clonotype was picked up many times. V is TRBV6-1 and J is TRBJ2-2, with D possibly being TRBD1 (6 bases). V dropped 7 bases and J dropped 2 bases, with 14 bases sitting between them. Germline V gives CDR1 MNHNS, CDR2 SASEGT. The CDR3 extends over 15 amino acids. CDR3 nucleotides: TGTGCCAGCAACCGCTACGGGACAAACACCGGGGAGCTGTTTTTT. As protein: CASNRYGTNTGELFF.

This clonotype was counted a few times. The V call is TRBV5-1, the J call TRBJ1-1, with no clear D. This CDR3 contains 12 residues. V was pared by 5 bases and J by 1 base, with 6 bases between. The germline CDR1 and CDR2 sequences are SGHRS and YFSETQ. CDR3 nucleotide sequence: TGCGCCAGCAGGCATTCGAACACTGAAGCTTTCTTT. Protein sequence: CASRHSNTEAFF.

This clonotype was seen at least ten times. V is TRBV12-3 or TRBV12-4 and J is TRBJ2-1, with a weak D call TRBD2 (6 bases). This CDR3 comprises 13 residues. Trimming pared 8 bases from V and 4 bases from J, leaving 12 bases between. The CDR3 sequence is CASHSTRYNEQFF. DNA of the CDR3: TGTGCCAGCCACTCGACTAGGTACAATGAGCAGTTCTTC.

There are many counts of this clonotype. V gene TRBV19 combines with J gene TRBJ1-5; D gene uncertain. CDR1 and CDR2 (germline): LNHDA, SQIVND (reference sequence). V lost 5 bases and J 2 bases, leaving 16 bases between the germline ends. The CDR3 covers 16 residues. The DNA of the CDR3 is TGTGCCAGTAGTGCCTGGCGGGGAAGGGGCAATCAGCCCCAGCATTTT. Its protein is CASSAWRGRGNQPQHF. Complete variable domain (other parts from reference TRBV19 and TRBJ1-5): DGGITQSPKYLFRKEGQNVTLSCEQNLNHDAMYWYRQDPGQGLRLIYYSQIVNDFQKGDIAEGYSVSREKKESFPLTVTSAQKNPTAFYLCASSAWRGRGNQPQHFGDGTRLSIL.

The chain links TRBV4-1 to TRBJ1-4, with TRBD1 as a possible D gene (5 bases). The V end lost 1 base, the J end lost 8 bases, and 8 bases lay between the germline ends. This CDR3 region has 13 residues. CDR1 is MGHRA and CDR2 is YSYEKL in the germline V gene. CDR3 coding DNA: TGCGCCAGCAGCCAAGCCGGGGACGAAAAACTGTTTTTT. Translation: CASSQAGDEKLFF.

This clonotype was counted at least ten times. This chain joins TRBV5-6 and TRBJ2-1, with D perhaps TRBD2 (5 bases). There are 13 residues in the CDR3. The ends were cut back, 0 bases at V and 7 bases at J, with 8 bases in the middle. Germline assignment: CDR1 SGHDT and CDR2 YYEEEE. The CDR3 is CASSLGRRNEQFF. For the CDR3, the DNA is TGTGCCAGCAGCTTGGGGAGGCGGAATGAGCAGTTCTTC.

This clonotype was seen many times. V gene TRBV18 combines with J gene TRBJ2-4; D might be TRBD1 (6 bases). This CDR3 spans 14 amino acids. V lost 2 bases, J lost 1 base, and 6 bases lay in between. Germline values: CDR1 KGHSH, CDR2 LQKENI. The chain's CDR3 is CASSPDRAKNIQYF. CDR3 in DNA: TGTGCCAGCTCACCAGACAGGGCCAAAAACATTCAGTACTTC.

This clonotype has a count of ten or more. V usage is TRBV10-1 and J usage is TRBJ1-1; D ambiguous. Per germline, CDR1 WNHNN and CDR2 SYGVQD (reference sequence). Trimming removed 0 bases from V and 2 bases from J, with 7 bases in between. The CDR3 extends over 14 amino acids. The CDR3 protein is CASSESSLNTEAFF. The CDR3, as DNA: TGCGCCAGCAGTGAGTCGTCGCTAAACACTGAAGCTTTCTTT.

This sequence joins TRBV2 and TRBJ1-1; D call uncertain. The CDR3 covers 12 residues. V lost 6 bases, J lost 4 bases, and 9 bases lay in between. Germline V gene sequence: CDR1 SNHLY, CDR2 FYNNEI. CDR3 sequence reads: CASRGRLTEAFF. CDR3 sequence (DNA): TGTGCCAGCAGAGGACGGCTCACTGAAGCTTTCTTT.

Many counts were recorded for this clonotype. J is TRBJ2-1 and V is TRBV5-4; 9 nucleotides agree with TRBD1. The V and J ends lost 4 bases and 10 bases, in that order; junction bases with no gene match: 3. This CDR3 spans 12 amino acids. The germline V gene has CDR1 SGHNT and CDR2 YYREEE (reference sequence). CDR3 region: CASSPGTGEQFF. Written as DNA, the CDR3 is TGTGCCAGCAGCCCCGGGACAGGGGAGCAGTTCTTC.

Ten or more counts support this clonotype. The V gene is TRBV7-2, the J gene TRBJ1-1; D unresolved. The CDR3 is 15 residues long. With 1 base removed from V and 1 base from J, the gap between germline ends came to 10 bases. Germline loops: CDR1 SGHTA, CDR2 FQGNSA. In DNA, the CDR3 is TGTGCCAGCAGCTTAGTCGGTCACCCGAACACTGAAGCTTTCTTT. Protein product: CASSLVGHPNTEAFF.

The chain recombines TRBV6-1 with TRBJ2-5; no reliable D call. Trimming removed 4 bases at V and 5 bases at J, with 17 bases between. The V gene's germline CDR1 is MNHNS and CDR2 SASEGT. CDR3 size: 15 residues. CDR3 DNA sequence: TGTGCCAGCAGTGCCCAACTTGGTTTAGGCGAGACCCAGTACTTC. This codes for CASSAQLGLGETQYF.

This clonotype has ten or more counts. DNA for the CDR3: TGTGCCAGCAAGGGGCAGTCACCTAGCACAGATACGCAGTATTTT. This encodes CASKGQSPSTDTQYF. V is TRBV6-2 or TRBV6-3 and J is TRBJ2-3, with D maybe TRBD1 (5 bases). CDR3 length equals 15 residues. Germline CDR1 reads MNHEY; CDR2 reads SVGEGT. V was clipped by 7 bases and J by 0 bases, with 14 bases between them.

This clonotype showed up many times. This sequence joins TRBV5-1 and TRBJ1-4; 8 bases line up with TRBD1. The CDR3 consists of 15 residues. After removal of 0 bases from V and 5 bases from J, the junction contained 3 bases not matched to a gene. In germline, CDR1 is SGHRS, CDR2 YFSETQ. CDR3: CASSLGQGSNEKLFF. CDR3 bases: TGCGCCAGCAGCTTGGGACAGGGGAGCAATGAAAAACTGTTTTTT.

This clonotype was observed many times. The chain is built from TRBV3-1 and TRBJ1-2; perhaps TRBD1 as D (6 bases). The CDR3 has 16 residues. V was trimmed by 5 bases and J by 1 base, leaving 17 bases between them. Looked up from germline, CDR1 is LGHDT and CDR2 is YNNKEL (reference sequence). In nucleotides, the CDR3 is TGTGCCAGCAGCTGGGCGCCGGGACACCGTAACTATGGCTACACCTTC. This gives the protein CASSWAPGHRNYGYTF.

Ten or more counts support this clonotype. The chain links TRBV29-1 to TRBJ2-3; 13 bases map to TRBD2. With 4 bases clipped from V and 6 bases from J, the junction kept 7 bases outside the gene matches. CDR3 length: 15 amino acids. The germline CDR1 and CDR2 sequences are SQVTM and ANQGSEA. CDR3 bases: TGCAGCGTTGCCGGGACTAGCGGGGATATGGATACGCAGTATTTT. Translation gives CSVAGTSGDMDTQYF.

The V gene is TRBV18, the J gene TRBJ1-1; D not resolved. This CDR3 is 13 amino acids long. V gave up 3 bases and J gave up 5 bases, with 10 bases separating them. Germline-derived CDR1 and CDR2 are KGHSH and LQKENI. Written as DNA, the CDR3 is TGTGCCAGCTCACCCCGGGAGGTGACTGAAGCTTTCTTT. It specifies CASSPREVTEAFF.

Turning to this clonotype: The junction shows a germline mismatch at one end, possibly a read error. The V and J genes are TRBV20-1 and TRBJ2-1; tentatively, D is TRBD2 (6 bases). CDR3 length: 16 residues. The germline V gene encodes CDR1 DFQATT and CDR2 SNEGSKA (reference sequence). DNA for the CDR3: TGCTGTGCTAGTGACACCGGGACTGTCTCCTACAATGAGCAGTTCTTC. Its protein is CCASDTGTVSYNEQFF.

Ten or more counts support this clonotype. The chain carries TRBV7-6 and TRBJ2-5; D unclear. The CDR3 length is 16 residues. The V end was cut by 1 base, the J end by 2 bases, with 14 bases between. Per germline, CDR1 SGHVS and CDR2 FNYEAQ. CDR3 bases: TGTGCCAGCAGCTTAGGTTGGCGTAGGAGTCAAGAGACCCAGTACTTC. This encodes CASSLGWRRSQETQYF.